This T cell receptor (beta chain) comes out of a study of spatial heterogeneity in lung cancer. Study as a whole: Combinations of a unique TCR and a UMI were tallied in raw reads, and on average each appeared more than ten times. Study outcomes and limitations: Blood showed ubiquitous tumor TCRs more often at resection than at routine follow-up.

Regarding time point: sample taken at primary tumor resection. Without sorting, whole RNA was sequenced from tumor, nontumor lung or frozen PBMC. V lost 2 bases and J lost 0, with 10 bases in between. CDR3 length equals 15 residues. Per germline, CDR1 LGHDT and CDR2 YNNKEL (reference sequence). For this clonotype: What it binds is unknown.

Every TCR cDNA molecule bore its own unique molecular identifier. Each CDR3 protein is one row after TCRdb ran MiXCR on the 5' RACE reads. The top ten hold roughly 45% of the sample, which has 50,000 or so distinct CDR3 sequences, about 12% seen once. V and J are TRBV3-1 and TRBJ1-1; D is perhaps TRBD1 (5 bases). This TCR derives from a female donor with early-stage non-small cell lung cancer. The specimen was PBMCs, collected at surgery. CDR3 DNA: TGTGCCAGCAGCCAATCGACAGAGTTGAACACTGAAGCTTTCTTT. This encodes CASSQSTELNTEAFF.